One T cell receptor (beta chain) is described in this entry. The sample belongs to a study of blood T cell repertoires in COVID-19. On the study more broadly: In each case, the material was cDNA or gDNA derived from T cells, B-cell-depleted T cells, or PBMCs.

As originally analysed: The authors estimated nucleated cell counts from reference gene primer amplification. The method was immunoSEQ multiplex PCR; TCRdb's version includes in-frame clones alone and lacks a portion of them. V and J calls plus clone size are reproduced from that table; the DNA served to infer D and trimming. The sample lists roughly 74,000 clones; about four fifths were seen once. The CDR3 has 15 residues. Per germline, CDR1 KGHSH and CDR2 LQKENI. V was cut by 3 bases and J by 0 bases, with 11 bases left in between. Sequenced input: peripheral blood. This chain joins TRBV18 and TRBJ1-2; a possible D gene is TRBD1 (6 bases). This clonotype was sampled from a man aged 65 to 85 with acute or convalescent COVID-19. CDR3 amino acids: CASSPDSIANYGYTF. CDR3 bases: TGTGCCAGCTCACCGGACAGCATAGCTAACTATGGCTACACCTTC.